These T cell receptor beta chains were read from a single sample in a study of response to subunit inactivated influenza vaccine. TCRdb used MiXCR to reprocess the RT-PCR reads, holding one entry per CDR3 protein. This sample has some 800,000 distinct CDR3 sequences, with approximately 21% found just once. Material: PBMCs from blood, obtained approximately 5 days after vaccination. The receptors stem from a man aged 50-59 years who received an inactivated influenza vaccine. Each CDR3 is given with its conserved first and last residue. A D gene is named only where the DNA matches it firmly. Only some rows state a clone size, as once, few, many or a class for expanded clones.

j_call	d_call	v_call	clone_size	cdr3_aa	cdr3_nt
TRBJ2-7	NA	TRBV6-1	NA	CASSLRQGGYAQYF	TGTGCCAGCAGTCTTAGACAGGGAGGGTATGCGCAGTACTTC
TRBJ2-1	TRBD2	TRBV5-5	many	CASSLLAGAYNEQFF	TGTGCCAGCAGCCTTCTAGCGGGAGCGTACAATGAGCAGTTCTTC
TRBJ1-2	TRBD1	TRBV6-5	few	CASSYSKGQVNYGYTF	TGTGCCAGCAGTTACTCGAAGGGACAGGTTAACTATGGCTACACCTTC
TRBJ2-7	TRBD1	TRBV20-1	few	CSASRQGNGYF	TGCAGTGCTAGCAGACAGGGGAACGGTTACTTC
TRBJ2-7	TRBD1	TRBV28	once	CTSSLPIGGMDEQYF	TGTACCAGCAGTCTTCCCATAGGGGGCATGGACGAGCAGTACTTC
TRBJ2-6	TRBD1	TRBV4-3	few	CASSQGSGGNGANVLTF	TGCGCCAGCAGCCAAGGATCAGGGGGCAATGGGGCCAACGTCCTGACTTTC
TRBJ1-1	NA	TRBV6-5	few	CASSSRYTEAFF	TGTGCCAGCAGTTCCCGATACACTGAAGCTTTCTTT
TRBJ2-7	TRBD2	TRBV29-1	few	CSVGDYNYEQYF	TGCAGCGTTGGGGACTATAACTACGAGCAGTACTTC
TRBJ1-2	TRBD1	TRBV12-3/TRBV12-4	many	CASGTGFGSTF	TGTGCCAGCGGGACAGGGTTTGGATCGACCTTC
TRBJ2-7	NA	TRBV12-3/TRBV12-4	few	CASSALRIRGAHGEQYF	TGTGCCAGCAGTGCCCTCCGAATCCGGGGGGCCCACGGCGAGCAGTACTTC
TRBJ2-3	TRBD2	TRBV6-1	NA	CASSVSSWTRTDTQYF	TGTGCCAGCAGTGTCTCCTCGTGGACTAGAACAGATACGCAGTATTTT
TRBJ2-7	TRBD2	TRBV7-2	NA	CASSPGGGLNEQYF	TGTGCCAGCAGCCCAGGCGGGGGGCTTAATGAGCAGTACTTC
TRBJ2-5	NA	TRBV25-1	NA	CASSEQGPIAETQYF	TGTGCCAGCAGTGAACAGGGGCCCATAGCAGAGACCCAGTACTTC
TRBJ1-6	TRBD1	TRBV20-1	NA	CSASLWDSRSYNSPLHF	TGCAGTGCTAGCCTCTGGGACAGTCGTAGCTATAATTCACCCCTCCACTTT
TRBJ1-5	NA	TRBV4-2	NA	CASSQDPDQPQHF	TGTGCCAGCAGCCAAGATCCAGATCAGCCCCAGCATTTT
TRBJ2-7	TRBD2	TRBV28	many	CATQFGGGSIYEQYF	TGTGCCACCCAGTTCGGGGGAGGGTCAATCTACGAGCAGTACTTC
TRBJ2-4	NA	TRBV19	few	CASSILQENIQYF	TGTGCCAGTAGTATATTACAGGAAAACATTCAGTACTTC
TRBJ2-3	NA	TRBV7-7	many	CASSLARTANTQYF	TGTGCTAGCAGCTTAGCCCGGACGGCGAATACGCAGTATTTT
TRBJ1-5	TRBD1	TRBV28	NA	CASRTGAGRQPQHF	TGTGCAAGTCGGACAGGGGCTGGGCGTCAGCCCCAGCATTTT
TRBJ2-1	TRBD1	TRBV5-1	NA	CASSSLGQGALGLAGNEQFF	TGCGCCAGCAGCTCCCTGGGACAGGGGGCTTTAGGACTAGCCGGCAATGAGCAGTTCTTC
TRBJ1-1	NA	TRBV20-1	many	CSAPSGGKAFF	TGCAGTGCTCCCTCCGGGGGGAAGGCTTTCTTT
TRBJ2-1	NA	TRBV29-1	NA	CSVEGRAVEQFF	TGCAGCGTTGAAGGCAGGGCGGTTGAGCAGTTCTTC
TRBJ2-1	NA	TRBV20-1	NA	CSATALDEQFF	TGCAGTGCCACTGCGTTAGATGAGCAGTTCTTC
TRBJ2-5	NA	TRBV12-3/TRBV12-4	few	CASSSRDYQETQYF	TGTGCCAGCAGTTCCCGGGACTACCAAGAGACCCAGTACTTC
TRBJ2-5	NA	TRBV7-2	NA	CASSTLVRGSGETQYF	TGTGCCAGCAGCACCCTCGTGAGGGGCTCAGGCGAGACCCAGTACTTC
TRBJ1-3	TRBD1	TRBV6-1	NA	CASNPQGAQGNTIYF	TGTGCCAGCAATCCACAGGGGGCTCAAGGAAACACCATATATTTT
TRBJ1-2	TRBD1	TRBV7-2	NA	CASILQGQGNYGYTF	TGTGCCAGTATCCTACAGGGACAGGGGAACTATGGCTACACCTTC
TRBJ2-2	NA	TRBV5-1	few	CASSLAVRVRLTVGTGELFF	TGCGCCAGCAGCTTGGCCGTCAGGGTGAGGCTGACAGTCGGCACCGGGGAGCTGTTTTTT
TRBJ2-7	NA	TRBV6-1	NA	CASTVGAREQYF	TGTGCCAGCACGGTGGGGGCGAGGGAGCAGTACTTC
TRBJ2-7	TRBD1	TRBV15	few	CATRGTGGAKQYF	TGTGCCACCCGAGGGACAGGGGGCGCGAAGCAGTACTTC
TRBJ2-1	NA	TRBV19	many	CASSFGGIGGHEQFF	TGTGCCAGCTCCTTTGGCGGGATCGGAGGCCATGAGCAGTTCTTC
TRBJ1-1	NA	TRBV10-3	NA	CAISGRSLNTEAFF	TGTGCCATCAGTGGAAGGAGCTTGAACACTGAAGCTTTCTTT
TRBJ1-5	NA	TRBV6-2/TRBV6-3	few	CASSYSIWNQPQHF	TGTGCCAGCAGTTACTCGATTTGGAATCAGCCCCAGCATTTT
TRBJ2-7	NA	TRBV7-3	few	CASSLIRAGEQYF	TGTGCCAGCAGCTTAATCAGGGCAGGCGAGCAGTACTTC
TRBJ2-1	NA	TRBV12-3/TRBV12-4	many	CASSLWRGGGSHEQFF	TGTGCCAGCAGTTTATGGCGTGGAGGGGGGTCGCATGAGCAGTTCTTC
TRBJ2-2	TRBD2	TRBV18	NA	CASSRLAALNTGELFF	TGTGCCAGCTCCCGACTAGCGGCCCTGAACACCGGGGAGCTGTTTTTT
TRBJ2-7	TRBD1	TRBV9	NA	CASSFGQGPAHEQYF	TGTGCCAGCAGCTTCGGACAGGGGCCGGCCCACGAGCAGTACTTC
TRBJ2-2	NA	TRBV20-1	few	CSARDRPNTGELFF	TGCAGTGCTAGGGACCGACCGAACACCGGGGAGCTGTTTTTT
TRBJ2-1	TRBD2	TRBV6-2/TRBV6-3	NA	CASSSRPGTSGRALNEQFF	TGTGCCAGCAGTTCACGTCCCGGGACTAGCGGGAGGGCCCTAAATGAGCAGTTCTTC
TRBJ2-7	NA	TRBV6-1	NA	CSSGGTGGRYEQYF	TGTTCCTCGGGAGGAACAGGGGGTCGGTACGAGCAGTACTTC
TRBJ2-1	TRBD1	TRBV7-3	few	CASSSGGYYNEQFF	TGTGCCAGCAGCTCAGGGGGTTACTACAATGAGCAGTTCTTC
TRBJ2-5	TRBD2	TRBV28	few	CASSFPLGAGAGETQYF	TGTGCCAGCAGTTTCCCCCTCGGAGCGGGGGCAGGGGAGACCCAGTACTTC
TRBJ1-4	TRBD1	TRBV28	few	CASRRDREWEKLFF	TGTGCCAGCAGGAGGGACAGGGAATGGGAAAAACTGTTTTTT
TRBJ2-7	NA	TRBV2	NA	CASSELGTRQYF	TGTGCCAGCAGTGAATTAGGGACGCGGCAGTACTTC
TRBJ2-1	TRBD2	TRBV3-1	NA	CASSQDLLAGVVDEQFF	TGTGCCAGCAGCCAAGATCTCCTAGCGGGAGTTGTGGATGAGCAGTTCTTC
TRBJ2-1	TRBD2	TRBV9	NA	CASSRRLAGGGNEQFF	TGTGCCAGCAGCCGGAGACTAGCGGGGGGCGGGAATGAGCAGTTCTTC
TRBJ2-3	TRBD2	TRBV23-1	NA	CASSQPTFQTSGRLPYSTDTQYF	TGCGCCAGCAGTCAACCAACCTTTCAGACTAGCGGGAGGTTGCCCTATTCCACAGATACGCAGTATTTT
TRBJ2-1	NA	TRBV20-1	NA	CSASERDSPLWGEQFF	TGCAGTGCTAGCGAAAGAGACAGTCCCCTTTGGGGTGAGCAGTTCTTC
TRBJ1-1	NA	TRBV5-1	NA	CASLGGGEAFF	TGCGCCAGCCTAGGGGGGGGTGAAGCTTTCTTT
TRBJ2-1	TRBD1	TRBV20-1	NA	CSAPGQANEQFF	TGCAGTGCTCCCGGACAGGCCAATGAGCAGTTCTTC
TRBJ2-1	TRBD1	TRBV12-3/TRBV12-4	once	CASTLGTGVEQFF	TGTGCCAGCACTCTCGGAACAGGGGTTGAGCAGTTCTTC
TRBJ2-2	NA	TRBV5-1	few	CASSKNAPGTNTGELFF	TGCGCCAGCAGCAAAAACGCTCCCGGGACGAACACCGGGGAGCTGTTTTTT
TRBJ2-3	TRBD2	TRBV5-1	NA	CASSFAGLSTDTQYF	TGCGCCAGCAGCTTCGCGGGACTAAGCACAGATACGCAGTATTTT
TRBJ2-3	TRBD2	TRBV5-6	NA	CASSYPQGRGVSTDTQYF	TGTGCCAGCAGCTATCCCCAGGGGCGGGGGGTTAGCACAGATACGCAGTATTTT
TRBJ2-2	NA	TRBV5-1	few	CASSLAKANTGELFF	TGCGCCAGCAGCTTAGCCAAAGCAAACACCGGGGAGCTGTTTTTT
TRBJ2-1	NA	TRBV28	NA	CASSFFVSYNEQFF	TGTGCCAGCAGCTTCTTTGTGTCCTACAATGAGCAGTTCTTC
TRBJ2-1	NA	TRBV7-2	few	CASSFGVGEQFF	TGTGCCAGCAGCTTTGGGGTCGGGGAGCAGTTCTTC